A selection of T cell receptor beta chains follows, all from one sample in a study of blood T cell repertoires in COVID-19. TCRdb's copy holds only in-frame clones and misses some; the assay was immunoSEQ multiplex PCR. This sample yields over 85,000 clones, of which more than 80% are seen a single time; around 4% belongs to the top ten. Sequences were obtained from peripheral blood. The origin of the receptors is a human donor in a cohort sampled during active COVID-19. The conserved cysteine and the conserved F or W are not part of the CDR3 here. Each record gives: V gene, CDR3 length, J gene, CDR3 protein.

TRBV6-6	14	TRBJ2-1	ASSYSHRGTGNEQF
TRBV7-2	13	TRBJ1-5	ASSFDRGRNQPQH
TRBV5-1	14	TRBJ1-2	ASSLTGGGLDYGYT
TRBV11-2	13	TRBJ2-7	ASSATSGWSYEQY
TRBV19	16	TRBJ2-7	ASSIIAPGLAFIHEQY
TRBV3-1/TRBV3-2	10	TRBJ1-6	ASSYTNSPLH
TRBV5-4	16	TRBJ2-6	ASSLLFRGTSGANVLT
TRBV6-5	11	TRBJ1-2	ASSRAPNYGYT
TRBV9	13	TRBJ2-1	ASSPGTSGYNEQF
TRBV7-6	11	TRBJ2-1	ASSLRQYNEQF
TRBV12-3/TRBV12-4	11	TRBJ1-5	ASRAGTYQPQH
TRBV2	14	TRBJ1-2	ASDPGAGGAHYGYT
TRBV28	15	TRBJ2-3	ASSLPYALVSTDTQY
TRBV28	13	TRBJ2-3	ASSIPGQGTDTQY
TRBV11-2	14	TRBJ2-1	ASSRLQGSRYNEQF
TRBV4-2	11	TRBJ2-3	ASSQSFSDTQY
TRBV2	10	TRBJ1-1	ASSDDMAGAF
TRBV19	11	TRBJ2-7	ASSPGSSYEQY
TRBV11-3	16	TRBJ2-6	ASSPGQGRASGANVLT
TRBV4-3	15	TRBJ2-3	ASSQDLTSGGSDTQY
TRBV6-5	12	TRBJ2-2	ASRRGWNTGELF
TRBV30	11	TRBJ1-1	ACTTVLNTEAF
TRBV19	13	TRBJ2-3	ASSLDRIFTDTQY
TRBV5-6	11	TRBJ2-7	ASSPGSSYEQY
TRBV7-9	15	TRBJ1-1	ASSLGDRGSRDTEAF
TRBV7-2	12	TRBJ2-7	ASAIAGGTYEQY
TRBV4-3	15	TRBJ2-3	ASSQRYGGGVGDTQY
TRBV6-6	11	TRBJ1-5	ASRPQGRQPQH
TRBV15	14	TRBJ2-1	ATGDLRRGLYNEQF
TRBV7-6	12	TRBJ2-7	ASSAGHNSYEQY
TRBV5-1	13	TRBJ2-5	ASSLVAVGGETQY
TRBV5-4	13	TRBJ2-3	ASSLSGTRADTQY
TRBV9	11	TRBJ1-6	ASSVRLSSPLH
TRBV7-8	14	TRBJ2-6	ASSPLYRGRNPVLT
TRBV2	11	TRBJ1-1	ASSRTENTEAF
TRBV2	13	TRBJ2-5	ASTLNQLSQETQY
TRBV12-5	12	TRBJ1-1	ASGLQGPNTEAF
TRBV12-3/TRBV12-4	11	TRBJ1-1	ASSRDRASEAF
TRBV7-3	13	TRBJ2-3	ASSATGLARDTQY
TRBV6-5	12	TRBJ1-2	ASSYGGRGIGYT
TRBV2	12	TRBJ2-5	ASRARGSQETQY
TRBV5-1	14	TRBJ2-1	ASSLATSGGVNEQF
TRBV20-1	9	TRBJ2-7	SATGSHEQY
TRBV9	13	TRBJ2-3	ASSRIAGFTDTQY
TRBV6-5	12	TRBJ2-7	AAQPRGPSYEQY
TRBV7-9	11	TRBJ2-7	ASSPKGPYEQY
TRBV12-5	13	TRBJ1-1	ASGTGTGVGTEAF
TRBV11-2	14	TRBJ1-3	ASSPLRGKAGNTIY
TRBV15	9	TRBJ1-5	ATSRQGSRH
TRBV28	12	TRBJ1-1	ASTAPTGNTEAF
TRBV20-1	10	TRBJ1-4	SASQGGEKLF
TRBV18	11	TRBJ1-1	ASSPPGPYEAF